This T cell receptor (beta chain) was documented in a study of T cells after yellow fever vaccination. They built TCR cDNA with 5'RACE template switching, a step that put in a universal primer site and UMIs. Each CDR3 protein gets one entry after TCRdb re-called the 5' RACE reads with MiXCR. The sample holds about 370,000 distinct CDR3 sequences, 11% seen once. For this clonotype: Its antigen remains unidentified.

General study points: When the response was secondary, it was weaker but reached its peak faster, day 5 versus 15. The booster saw the reappearance of most primary-vaccination clones (96% CD4, around 88% CD8). Clonotypes found in both CD4 and CD8 compartments made up a small share.

V lost 0 bases to trimming and J lost 4 bases, with 18 bases between them. The length of the CDR3 is 17 residues. Germline lookup yields CDR1 SGHVS and CDR2 FQNEAQ. The material sequenced was PBMCs, taken on the day of the first yellow fever vaccination. The rearrangement uses TRBV7-8 and TRBJ2-5; D is possibly TRBD1 (6 bases). The source is a man aged 18 to 29 who received the YFV17D yellow fever vaccine. CDR3 residues: CASSLAWVDSPTETQYF. Here the CDR3 DNA reads TGTGCCAGCAGCTTAGCGTGGGTGGACAGCCCCACAGAGACCCAGTACTTC.